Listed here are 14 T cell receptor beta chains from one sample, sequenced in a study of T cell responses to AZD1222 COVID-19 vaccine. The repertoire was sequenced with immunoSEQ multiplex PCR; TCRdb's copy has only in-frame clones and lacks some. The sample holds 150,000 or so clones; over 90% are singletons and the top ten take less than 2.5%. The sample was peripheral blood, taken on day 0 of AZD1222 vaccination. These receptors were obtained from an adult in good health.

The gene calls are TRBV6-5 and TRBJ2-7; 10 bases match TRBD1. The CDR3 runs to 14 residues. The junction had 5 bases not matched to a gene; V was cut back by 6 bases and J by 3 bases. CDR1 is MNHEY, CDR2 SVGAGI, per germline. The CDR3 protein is CASSKTGGFYEQYF. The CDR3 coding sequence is TGTGCCAGCAGCAAGACAGGGGGCTTCTACGAGCAGTACTTC.

CDR3 residues: CASTPSGGHTEAFF. CDR3 coding DNA: TGTGCCAGCACTCCCAGCGGGGGGCACACTGAAGCTTTCTTT. This chain uses TRBV2 with TRBJ1-1, with D possibly matching TRBD1 (6 bases). CDR1 is SNHLY, CDR2 FYNNEI, per germline. The germline V and J ends were trimmed by 7 bases and 3 bases, with 15 bases remaining between them. The CDR3 length is 14 residues.

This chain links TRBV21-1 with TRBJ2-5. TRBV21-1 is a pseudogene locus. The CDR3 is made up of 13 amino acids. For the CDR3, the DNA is TGTGCCAGCCAGCAGGGACGTCAAGAGACCCAGTACTTC. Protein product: CASQQGRQETQYF.

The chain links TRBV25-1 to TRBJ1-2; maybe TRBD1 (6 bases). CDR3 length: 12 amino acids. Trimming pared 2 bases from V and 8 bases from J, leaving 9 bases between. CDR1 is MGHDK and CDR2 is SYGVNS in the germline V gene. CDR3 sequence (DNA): TGTGCCAGCAGTGAACAGGGGTACGGCTACACCTTC. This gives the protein CASSEQGYGYTF.

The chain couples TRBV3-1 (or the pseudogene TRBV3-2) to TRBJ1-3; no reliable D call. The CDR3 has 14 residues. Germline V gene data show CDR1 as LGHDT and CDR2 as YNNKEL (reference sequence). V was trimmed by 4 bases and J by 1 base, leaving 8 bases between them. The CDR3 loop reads CASSPRRSGNTIYF. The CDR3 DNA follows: TGTGCCAGCAGCCCCCGCAGGTCTGGAAACACCATATATTTT.

The CDR3: CASSLETPGGLNQPQHF. Here the CDR3 DNA reads TGTGCCAGCAGCTTAGAGACCCCCGGGGGATTAAATCAGCCCCAGCATTTT. This chain uses TRBV11-2 with TRBJ1-5, with D perhaps matching TRBD1 (5 bases). CDR3 length: 17 residues. The germline CDR1 and CDR2 sequences are SGHAT and FQNNGV. Trimming cost V 0 bases and J 4 bases, with 16 bases left between them.

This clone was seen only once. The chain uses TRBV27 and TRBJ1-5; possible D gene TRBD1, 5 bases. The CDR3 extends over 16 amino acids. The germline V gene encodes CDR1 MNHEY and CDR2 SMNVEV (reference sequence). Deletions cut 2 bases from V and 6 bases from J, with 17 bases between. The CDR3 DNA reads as TGTGCCAGCAGTTTAAGAATAGGGGCGCGGGGTCAGCCCCAGCATTTT. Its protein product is CASSLRIGARGQPQHF.

The CDR3 coding sequence is TGTGCCAGCACCAACCAGCCCCAGCATTTT. Translating gives CASTNQPQHF. The chain carries TRBV7-3 and TRBJ1-5; D unresolved. Germline V gives CDR1 SGHTA, CDR2 FQGTGA. This CDR3 is built from 10 residues. V was pared by 7 bases and J by 7 bases, with 5 bases between. The complete variable domain, with remaining parts taken from reference TRBV7-3 and TRBJ1-5, reads GAGVSQTPSNKVTEKGKYVELRCDPISGHTALYWYRQSLGQGPEFLIYFQGTGAADDSGLPNDRFFAVRPEGSVSTLKIQRTERGDSAVYLCASTNQPQHFGDGTRLSIL.

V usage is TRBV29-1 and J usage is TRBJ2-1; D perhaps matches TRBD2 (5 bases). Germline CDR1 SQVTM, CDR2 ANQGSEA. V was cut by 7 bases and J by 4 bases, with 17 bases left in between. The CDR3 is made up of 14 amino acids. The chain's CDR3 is CSAFLAPKYNEQFF. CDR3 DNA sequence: TGCAGCGCGTTCCTAGCCCCGAAATACAATGAGCAGTTCTTC.

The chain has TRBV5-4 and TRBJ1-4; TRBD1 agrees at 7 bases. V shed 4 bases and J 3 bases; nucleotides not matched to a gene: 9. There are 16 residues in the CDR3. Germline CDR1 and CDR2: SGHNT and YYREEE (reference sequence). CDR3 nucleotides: TGTGCCAGCAGCCGGGACAGCGGCCTGTCTAATGAAAAACTGTTTTTT. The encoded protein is CASSRDSGLSNEKLFF.

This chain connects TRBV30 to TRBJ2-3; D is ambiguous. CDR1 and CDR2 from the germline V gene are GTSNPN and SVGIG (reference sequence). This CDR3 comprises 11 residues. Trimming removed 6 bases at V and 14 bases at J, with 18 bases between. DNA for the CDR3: TGTGCCTGCCCTGGCACTTCGGGTCTGTATTTT. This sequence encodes CACPGTSGLYF.

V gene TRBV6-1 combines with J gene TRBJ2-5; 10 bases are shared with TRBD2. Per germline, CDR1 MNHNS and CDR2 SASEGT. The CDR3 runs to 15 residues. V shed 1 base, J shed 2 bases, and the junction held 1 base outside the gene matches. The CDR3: CASSEGTSGQETQYF. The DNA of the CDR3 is TGTGCCAGCAGTGAAGGGACTAGCGGACAAGAGACCCAGTACTTC.

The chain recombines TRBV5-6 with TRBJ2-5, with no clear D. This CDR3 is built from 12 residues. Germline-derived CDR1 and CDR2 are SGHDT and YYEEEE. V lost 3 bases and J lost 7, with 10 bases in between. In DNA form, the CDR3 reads TGTGCCAGCAGCTCGACCACGAGGACCCAGTACTTC. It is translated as CASSSTTRTQYF. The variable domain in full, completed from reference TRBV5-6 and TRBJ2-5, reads DAGVTQSPTHLIKTRGQQVTLRCSPKSGHDTVSWYQQALGQGPQFIFQYYEEEERQRGNFPDRFSGHQFPNYSSELNVNALLLGDSALYLCASSSTTRTQYFGPGTRLLVL.

The CDR3 region has the DNA TGTGCCAGCAGCTTGCCCGCTGACGAAAAACTGTTTTTT. It specifies CASSLPADEKLFF. This sequence joins TRBV5-6 and TRBJ1-4; no clear D gene. CDR3 size: 13 residues. V dropped 1 base and J dropped 8 bases, with 9 bases sitting between them. Germline-derived CDR1 and CDR2 are SGHDT and YYEEEE. Full variable domain (rest looked up from reference TRBV5-6 and TRBJ1-4): DAGVTQSPTHLIKTRGQQVTLRCSPKSGHDTVSWYQQALGQGPQFIFQYYEEEERQRGNFPDRFSGHQFPNYSSELNVNALLLGDSALYLCASSLPADEKLFFGSGTQLSVL.